The T cell receptor beta chain under discussion was sequenced for a study of cytomegalovirus exposure and HLA in healthy donors. General observations from the study: It was found in a later analysis that first-cohort TCR clusters tended to co-occur in the 130 or so validation repertoires. Usually a TCR sequence was rare, but some public TCRs were found in many donors. Cytomegalovirus status was reportedly diagnosed by the classifier with high sensitivity and specificity.

The data were produced by immunoSEQ multiplex PCR, yet TCRdb's version contains in-frame clones alone and is incomplete. Counted here are over 150,000 clones, around 85% occurring once; the ten biggest clones make up 16%. For this clone: Antigen specificity is unknown.

V shed 3 bases and J shed 1 base, with 16 bases lying between them. CDR3 size: 16 residues. Germline values: CDR1 SGHNT, CDR2 YYREEE (reference sequence). The genes are TRBV5-4 and TRBJ2-5; D might be TRBD2 (6 bases). The source of this sequence is a man aged 18 to 35 in good health and CMV-seropositive. Sequenced material: PBMCs. The DNA for the CDR3 is TGTGCCAGCAGCTCGGGCGGGATGGCAGGCCAAGAGACCCAGTACTTC. Its protein product is CASSSGGMAGQETQYF.